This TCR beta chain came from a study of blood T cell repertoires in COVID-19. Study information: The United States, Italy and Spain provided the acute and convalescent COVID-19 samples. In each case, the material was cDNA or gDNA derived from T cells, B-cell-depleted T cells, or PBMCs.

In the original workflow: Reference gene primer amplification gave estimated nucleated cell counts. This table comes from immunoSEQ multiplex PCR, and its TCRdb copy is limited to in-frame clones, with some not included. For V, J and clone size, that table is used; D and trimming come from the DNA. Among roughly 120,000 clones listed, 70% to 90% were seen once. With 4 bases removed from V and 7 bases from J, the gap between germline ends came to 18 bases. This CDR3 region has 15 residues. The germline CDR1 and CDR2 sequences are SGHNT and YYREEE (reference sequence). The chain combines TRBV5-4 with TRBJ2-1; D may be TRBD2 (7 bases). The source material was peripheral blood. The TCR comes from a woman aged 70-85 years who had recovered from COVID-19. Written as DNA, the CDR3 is TGTGCCAGCAGCCCGGGGGGCCTACCCGGGAATGAGCAGTTCTTC. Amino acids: CASSPGGLPGNEQFF.